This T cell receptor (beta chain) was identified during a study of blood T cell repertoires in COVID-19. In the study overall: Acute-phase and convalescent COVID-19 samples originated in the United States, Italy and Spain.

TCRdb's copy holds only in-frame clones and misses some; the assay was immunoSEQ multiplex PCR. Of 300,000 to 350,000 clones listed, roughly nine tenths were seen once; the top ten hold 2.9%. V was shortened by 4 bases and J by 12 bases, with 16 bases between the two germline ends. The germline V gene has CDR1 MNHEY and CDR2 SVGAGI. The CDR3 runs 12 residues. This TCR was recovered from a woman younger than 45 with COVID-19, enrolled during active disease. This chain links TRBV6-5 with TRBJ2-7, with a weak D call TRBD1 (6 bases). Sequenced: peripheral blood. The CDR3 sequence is CASSSAQGSRYF. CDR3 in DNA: TGTGCCAGCAGTTCAGCCCAGGGGAGTAGGTACTTC.